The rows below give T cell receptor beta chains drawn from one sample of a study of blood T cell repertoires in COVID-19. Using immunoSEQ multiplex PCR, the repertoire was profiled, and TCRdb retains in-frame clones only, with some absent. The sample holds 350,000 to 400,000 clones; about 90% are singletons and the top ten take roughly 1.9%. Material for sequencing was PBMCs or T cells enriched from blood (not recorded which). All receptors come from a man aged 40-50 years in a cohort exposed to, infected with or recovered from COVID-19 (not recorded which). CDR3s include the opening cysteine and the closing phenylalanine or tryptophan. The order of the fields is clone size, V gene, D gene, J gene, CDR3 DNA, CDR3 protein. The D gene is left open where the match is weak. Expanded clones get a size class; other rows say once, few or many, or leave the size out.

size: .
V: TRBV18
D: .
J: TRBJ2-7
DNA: TGTGCCAGCTCTGGGACATCCTCCTACGAGCAGTACTTC
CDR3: CASSGTSSYEQYF

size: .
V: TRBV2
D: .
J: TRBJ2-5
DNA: TGTGCCAGCAGTTGGACTCAAGAGACCCAGTACTTC
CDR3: CASSWTQETQYF

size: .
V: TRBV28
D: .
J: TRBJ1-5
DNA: TGTGCCAGCAGCCGTATGAGGGCTTATAGCAATCAGCCCCAGCATTTT
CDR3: CASSRMRAYSNQPQHF

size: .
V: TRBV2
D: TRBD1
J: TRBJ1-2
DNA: TGTGCCAGCCAGGACAGGGTTTTAAATCACTATGGCTACACCTTC
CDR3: CASQDRVLNHYGYTF

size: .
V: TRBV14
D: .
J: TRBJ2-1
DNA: TGTGCCAGCAGCCAAGTCCCCAGCGGTCGTCAGTTCTTC
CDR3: CASSQVPSGRQFF

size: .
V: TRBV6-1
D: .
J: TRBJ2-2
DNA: TGTGCCAGCAGTGAACGCGGCAGGGGAATGGCCGGGGAGCTGTTTTTT
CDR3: CASSERGRGMAGELFF

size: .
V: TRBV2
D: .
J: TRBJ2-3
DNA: TGTGCCAGCAGTGAAGCTGGTCAGGATACGCAGTATTTT
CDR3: CASSEAGQDTQYF

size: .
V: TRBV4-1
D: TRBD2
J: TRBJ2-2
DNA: TGCGCCAGCAGCCTCCGGGGAGGGACTAGCGGGAGTAGGACCGGGGAGCTGTTTTTT
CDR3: CASSLRGGTSGSRTGELFF

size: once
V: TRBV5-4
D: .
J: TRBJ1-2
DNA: TGTGCCAGCAGACAGAAAGGCCTTGGCTACACCTTC
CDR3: CASRQKGLGYTF

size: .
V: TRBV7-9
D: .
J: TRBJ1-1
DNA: TGTGCCAGCAGCTTTGGGCAGGTGAACACTGAAGCTTTCTTT
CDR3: CASSFGQVNTEAFF

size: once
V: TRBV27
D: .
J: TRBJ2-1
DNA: TGTGCCAGCAGTTCCTATTACCCCTCGGGAGCCGGCGGGGACAATGAGCAGTTCTTC
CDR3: CASSSYYPSGAGGDNEQFF

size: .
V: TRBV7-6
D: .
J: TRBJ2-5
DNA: TGTGCCAGCAGCTTAGGAATCGGGAAAGAGACCCAGTACTTC
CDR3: CASSLGIGKETQYF

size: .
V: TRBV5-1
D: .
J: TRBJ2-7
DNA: TGCGCCAGCAGCTTGGCTGCTGTTAGCGACGAGCAGTACTTC
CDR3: CASSLAAVSDEQYF

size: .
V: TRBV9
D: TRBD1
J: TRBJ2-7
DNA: TGTGCCAGCAGTTTTACAGGGGATTCCTACGAGCAGTACTTC
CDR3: CASSFTGDSYEQYF

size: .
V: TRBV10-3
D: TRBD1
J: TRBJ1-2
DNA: TGTGCCACCGCCGGACAGGGGGGCGGCTACACCTTC
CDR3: CATAGQGGGYTF

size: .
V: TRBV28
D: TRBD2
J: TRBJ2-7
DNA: TGTGCCAGCAGTTTAGTAGCGGGAGATCGCGAGCAGTACTTC
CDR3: CASSLVAGDREQYF

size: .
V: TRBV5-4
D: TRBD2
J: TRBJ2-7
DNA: TGTGCCAGCAGCTTGGGGACTAGCGGGACCCTCTACGAGCAGTACTTC
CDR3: CASSLGTSGTLYEQYF

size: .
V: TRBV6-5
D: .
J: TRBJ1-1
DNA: TGTGCCAGCAGTCTACGACAGAGCACTGAAGCTTTCTTT
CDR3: CASSLRQSTEAFF

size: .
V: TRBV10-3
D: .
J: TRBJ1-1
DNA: TGTGCCATCAGTGCGAGACAGCAGAACACTGAAGCTTTCTTT
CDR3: CAISARQQNTEAFF

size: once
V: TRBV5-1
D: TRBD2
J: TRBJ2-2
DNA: TGCGCCAGCAGCTTAAGGCGGGAGGCGGCCACCGGGGAGCTGTTTTTT
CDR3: CASSLRREAATGELFF

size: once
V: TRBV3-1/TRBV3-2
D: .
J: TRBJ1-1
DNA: TGTGCCAGCAGCCAAGATGGGGGGGCGGGCACTGAAGCTTTCTTT
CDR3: CASSQDGGAGTEAFF

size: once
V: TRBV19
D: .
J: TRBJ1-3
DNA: TGTGCCAGTAGAAAGGACACGAACACCATATATTTT
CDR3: CASRKDTNTIYF

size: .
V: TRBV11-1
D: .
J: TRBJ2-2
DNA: TGTGCCAGCAGCTCCTCCATACTTTCGGGGGAGCTGTTTTTT
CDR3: CASSSSILSGELFF

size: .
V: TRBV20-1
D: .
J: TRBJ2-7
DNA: TGCAGTGCCGAGCACTCCTACGAGCAGTACTTC
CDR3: CSAEHSYEQYF

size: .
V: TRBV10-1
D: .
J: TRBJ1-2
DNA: TGCGCCAGCTTCGAATGCAGGGTCCGAGGCTACACCTTC
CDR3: CASFECRVRGYTF